This passage covers 30 T cell receptor beta chains from one sample sequenced in a study of OX40 agonist ivuxolimab in advanced cancers. The assay was immunoSEQ multiplex PCR, and TCRdb's table has in-frame clones only and misses some. Of around 80,000 clones in the sample, 85% to 90% were seen once. Specimen: CD4+ or CD8+ T cells sorted from blood, collected in a trial of the OX40 agonist ivuxolimab. The source is an adult with an advanced solid tumor such as melanoma, head and neck, liver or kidney cancer.

In DNA, the CDR3 is TGTGCCAGCAGCCCGGGAGCACATTCACCCCTCCACTTT. Encoded protein: CASSPGAHSPLHF. The chain joins TRBV11-2 to TRBJ1-6; D not resolved. Germline V gene data show CDR1 as SGHAT and CDR2 as FQNNGV. This CDR3 is 13 amino acids long. Trimming stripped 5 bases from V and 8 bases from J, with 10 bases between. Full variable domain (missing parts from reference TRBV11-2 and TRBJ1-6): EAGVAQSPRYKIIEKRQSVAFWCNPISGHATLYWYQQILGQGPKLLIQFQNNGVVDDSQLPKDRFSAERLKGVDSTLKIQPAKLEDSAVYLCASSPGAHSPLHFGNGTRLTVT.

The rearrangement links TRBV4-2 to TRBJ2-7; 7 bases map to TRBD2. Germline V gene data show CDR1 as LGHNA and CDR2 as YNFKEQ. The CDR3 runs to 14 residues. With V trimmed by 1 base and J by 2 bases, 2 bases remained unmatched. In DNA form, the CDR3 reads TGTGCCAGCAGCCAAGCGGGAGGTCCCTACGAGCAGTACTTC. It translates to CASSQAGGPYEQYF.

The gene calls are TRBV7-2 and TRBJ1-2, with 9 bases lining up with TRBD1. Germline values: CDR1 SGHTA, CDR2 FQGNSA. Germline trimming cut 3 bases from V and 6 bases from J; bases unmatched to any gene: 5. The CDR3 runs to 14 residues. CDR3 nucleotides: TGTGCCAGCAGCTTGAAACAGGGGGCGAATGGCTACACCTTC. Translating gives CASSLKQGANGYTF.

In this sample, this clone turned up once. The chain joins TRBV11-2 to TRBJ1-2; 7 bases map to TRBD1. CDR1 and CDR2 from the germline V gene are SGHAT and FQNNGV. V dropped 2 bases and J dropped 8; count of bases not matched to a gene: 11. There are 15 residues in the CDR3. CDR3 in amino acids: CASSLYLRGREGYTF. The DNA of the CDR3 is TGTGCCAGCAGCTTATATTTAAGGGGGCGGGAGGGCTACACCTTC.

The chain is built from TRBV6-6 and TRBJ2-1, with 7 bases that match TRBD2. This CDR3 is 15 amino acids long. V trimming: 2 bases; J trimming: 3 bases; junction bases outside the gene matches: 4. CDR1 is MNHNY and CDR2 is SVGAGI in the germline V gene (reference sequence). The CDR3 sequence: CASSYGRGNYNEQFF. The CDR3 nucleotides read TGTGCCAGCAGTTACGGGCGGGGGAACTACAATGAGCAGTTCTTC.

V gene TRBV30 combines with J gene TRBJ1-5; no reliable D call. The germline gives CDR1 GTSNPN, CDR2 SVGIG (reference sequence). The CDR3 consists of 14 residues. The V end lost 0 bases, the J end lost 3 bases, and 9 bases lay between the germline ends. CDR3 bases: TGTGCCTGGAGTGTGGCCAGCTACAATCAGCCCCAGCATTTT. Encoded protein: CAWSVASYNQPQHF.

The chain recombines TRBV29-1 with TRBJ1-2, with D uncertain. Germline CDR1 and CDR2: SQVTM and ANQGSEA. CDR3 length: 12 residues. Trimming took 4 bases from V and 8 from J, leaving 14 bases between them. The DNA for the CDR3 is TGCAGCGTTGTTAGGACGGTCGGAGGCTACACCTTC. It translates to CSVVRTVGGYTF.

The V and J genes are TRBV9 and TRBJ1-2; 11 bases are a match to TRBD1. Per germline, CDR1 SGDLS and CDR2 YYNGEE. The CDR3 is 18 amino acids. V lost 4 bases, J lost 0 bases, and 11 bases stayed unmatched. Written as DNA, the CDR3 is TGTGCCAGCAGCCCCCGGACAGGGGGCCTCCTAGCTAACTATGGCTACACCTTC. Translated: CASSPRTGGLLANYGYTF.

The V and J genes are TRBV6-6 and TRBJ1-2, with a possible D match to TRBD1 (5 bases). The germline V gene has CDR1 MNHNY and CDR2 SVGAGI (reference sequence). The V end was cut by 5 bases, the J end by 5 bases, with 12 bases between. The CDR3 runs 13 residues. The CDR3 bases are TGTGCCAGCAGTCCAGGGCTTCGGTATGGCTACACCTTC. This encodes CASSPGLRYGYTF.

This chain connects TRBV7-9 to TRBJ2-5, with D tentatively TRBD2 (6 bases). There are 15 residues in the CDR3. The germline gives CDR1 SEHNR, CDR2 FQNEAQ (reference sequence). V was trimmed by 6 bases and J by 2 bases, leaving 16 bases between them. In DNA, the CDR3 is TGTGCCAGCAGTTCCCGGCTACGGGGGCAAGAGACCCAGTACTTC. Encoded protein: CASSSRLRGQETQYF.

The rearrangement joins TRBV4-3 to TRBJ2-7; D perhaps matches TRBD2 (6 bases). V lost 0 bases to trimming and J lost 1 base, with 7 bases between them. Germline assignment: CDR1 LGHNA and CDR2 YSLEER. This CDR3 region has 14 residues. The CDR3 is CASSQEAGSYEQYF. The CDR3 DNA reads as TGCGCCAGCAGCCAAGAGGCGGGGTCCTACGAGCAGTACTTC.

The chain is built from TRBV9 and TRBJ1-4, with TRBD1 matching 10 bases. Germline CDR1 is SGDLS and CDR2 is YYNGEE. Losses at the gene ends were 3 bases for V and 7 bases for J; bases not matched to a gene: 3. The CDR3 spans 14 residues. Written as DNA, the CDR3 is TGTGCCAGCAGCGCGGGACAGGGGAGTGAAAAACTGTTTTTT. Its protein is CASSAGQGSEKLFF. Filled out from reference TRBV9 and TRBJ1-4, the complete variable domain reads DSGVTQTPKHLITATGQRVTLRCSPRSGDLSVYWYQQSLDQGLQFLIQYYNGEERAKGNILERFSAQQFPDLHSELNLSSLELGDSALYFCASSAGQGSEKLFFGSGTQLSVL.

This rearrangement joins TRBV6-5 to TRBJ1-6; TRBD1 is a possible D gene (6 bases). Per the germline V gene, CDR1 is MNHEY and CDR2 is SVGAGI. Trimming cost V 5 bases and J 8 bases, with 13 bases left between them. The CDR3 has 14 residues. The CDR3 sequence: CASSDRIKDSPLHF. DNA of the CDR3: TGTGCCAGCAGTGACAGGATCAAGGATTCACCCCTCCACTTT.

The chain uses TRBV9 and TRBJ2-1, with a tentative D call TRBD1 (5 bases). The CDR3 is 16 residues long. Germline loops: CDR1 SGDLS, CDR2 YYNGEE. V gave up 3 bases and J gave up 4 bases, with 17 bases separating them. CDR3 amino acids: CASSARGNLFYNEQFF. As DNA, the CDR3 is TGTGCCAGCAGCGCAAGGGGAAACCTATTTTACAATGAGCAGTTCTTC.

The chain links TRBV7-6 to TRBJ1-3; no firm D call. The germline CDR1 and CDR2 sequences are SGHVS and FNYEAQ. V was trimmed by 6 bases and J by 4 bases, leaving 13 bases between them. This CDR3 comprises 14 residues. For the CDR3, the DNA is TGTGCCAGCAGTCCTTCGACGGTGGGAAACACCATATATTTT. Translated, it gives CASSPSTVGNTIYF.

The chain carries TRBV2 and TRBJ1-2; TRBD1 might be the D (5 bases). Germline V gene data show CDR1 as SNHLY and CDR2 as FYNNEI. V lost 6 bases and J lost 8, with 19 bases in between. The length of the CDR3 is 14 residues. DNA of the CDR3: TGTGCCAGCAGACCTCCGGGACCCTTGGGGGGCTACACCTTC. Protein sequence: CASRPPGPLGGYTF.

As for this clone: Distinct nucleotide sequences in the sample also encode this CDR3. This rearrangement joins TRBV11-2 to TRBJ1-6; 8 positions match TRBD1. CDR3 length equals 14 residues. The germline CDR1 and CDR2 sequences are SGHAT and FQNNGV. Germline trimming cut 6 bases from V and 9 bases from J; bases unmatched to any gene: 7. The CDR3 spells CASRKQGVASPLHF. The CDR3, as DNA: TGTGCCAGCAGGAAACAGGGGGTAGCTTCACCCCTCCACTTT. Drawing the rest from reference TRBV11-2 and TRBJ1-6, the complete variable domain is EAGVAQSPRYKIIEKRQSVAFWCNPISGHATLYWYQQILGQGPKLLIQFQNNGVVDDSQLPKDRFSAERLKGVDSTLKIQPAKLEDSAVYLCASRKQGVASPLHFGNGTRLTVT.

This clone is a singleton in its sample. The chain has TRBV7-2 and TRBJ2-7; the match to TRBD2 covers 13 bases. The germline V gene has CDR1 SGHTA and CDR2 FQGNSA. V was pared by 5 bases and J by 2 bases, with 6 bases of the junction left unmatched. The CDR3 sequence is 16 residues long. In nucleotides, the CDR3 is TGTGCCAGCAGCCCAAGACTAGCGGGAGGACCCTACGAGCAGTACTTC. Amino acids: CASSPRLAGGPYEQYF. The variable domain in full, with the rest retrieved from reference TRBV7-2 and TRBJ2-7, is GAGVSQSPSNKVTEKGKDVELRCDPISGHTALYWYRQSLGQGLEFLIYFQGNSAPDKSGLPSDRFSAERTGGSVSTLTIQRTQQEDSAVYLCASSPRLAGGPYEQYFGPGTRLTVT.

DNA for the CDR3: TGTGCCAGCAGCTTGGGTACTTACGGAGATACGCAGTATTTT. This gives the protein CASSLGTYGDTQYF. This chain joins TRBV11-2 and TRBJ2-3; D remains ambiguous. Germline V gene data show CDR1 as SGHAT and CDR2 as FQNNGV. V shed 3 bases and J shed 5 bases, with 12 bases lying between them. This CDR3 has 14 residues.

Here the CDR3 DNA reads TGTGCCAGCAGCTTAGTTTTGGGCAGGGGTACAGATACGCAGTATTTT. Translated: CASSLVLGRGTDTQYF. This rearrangement joins TRBV7-6 to TRBJ2-3; D might be TRBD1 (6 bases). CDR1 is SGHVS, CDR2 FNYEAQ, per germline. V gave up 1 base and J gave up 3 bases, with 14 bases separating them. This CDR3 contains 16 residues.

The V call is TRBV11-2, the J call TRBJ2-3; 10 bases are shared with TRBD2. CDR3 length: 17 residues. V shed 2 bases and J 4 bases; nucleotides not matched to a gene: 9. Germline CDR1 and CDR2: SGHAT and FQNNGV. CDR3 loop: CASSLNPPSGGADTQYF. Here the CDR3 DNA reads TGTGCCAGCAGCTTAAACCCGCCCAGCGGGGGGGCAGATACGCAGTATTTT.

The CDR3 region has the DNA TGTGCCAGCAGCTTTCTGGGAGAATACAATGAGCAGTTCTTC. It codes for CASSFLGEYNEQFF. J is TRBJ2-1 and V is TRBV11-1; a possible D gene is TRBD2 (5 bases). Germline CDR1 SGHAT, CDR2 FQDESV (reference sequence). This CDR3 spans 14 amino acids. Trimming took off 3 bases at V and 4 bases at J, with 10 bases between the two ends.

The chain is built from TRBV5-5 and TRBJ1-1; D gene unclear. The germline CDR1 and CDR2 sequences are SGHKS and YYEKEE (reference sequence). V lost 3 bases, J lost 0 bases, and 6 bases lay in between. The length of the CDR3 is 13 residues. CDR3 sequence reads: CASSWSLNTEAFF. CDR3 bases: TGTGCCAGCAGCTGGTCTCTGAACACTGAAGCTTTCTTT. Complete variable domain (other parts from reference TRBV5-5 and TRBJ1-1): DAGVTQSPTHLIKTRGQQVTLRCSPISGHKSVSWYQQVLGQGPQFIFQYYEKEERGRGNFPDRFSARQFPNYSSELNVNALLLGDSALYLCASSWSLNTEAFFGQGTRLTVV.

This sequence joins TRBV4-1 and TRBJ2-1; TRBD1 agrees at 9 bases. Germline V gene lookup returns CDR1 MGHRA and CDR2 YSYEKL. The CDR3 totals 14 residues. V shed 0 bases and J 8 bases; nucleotides not matched to a gene: 2. Here the CDR3 reads CASSQEGQGYEQFF. The CDR3 nucleotides read TGCGCCAGCAGCCAAGAGGGACAGGGCTATGAGCAGTTCTTC.

J is TRBJ2-7 and V is TRBV7-8; tentatively, D is TRBD1 (5 bases). V lost 3 bases, J lost 1 base, and 7 bases lay in between. Germline CDR1 is SGHVS and CDR2 is FQNEAQ. The CDR3 is 13 residues long. The CDR3 is CASSFQGSYEQYF. The DNA for the CDR3 is TGTGCCAGCAGCTTTCAGGGTTCCTACGAGCAGTACTTC.

This chain connects TRBV2 to TRBJ1-2; D unclear. The germline CDR1 and CDR2 sequences are SNHLY and FYNNEI. The CDR3 spans 13 residues. Trimming took off 7 bases at V and 4 bases at J, with 13 bases between the two ends. CDR3 DNA sequence: TGTGCCAGCAAAGGGCCCGGCATCTATGGCTACACCTTC. This encodes CASKGPGIYGYTF.

This clone appeared a single time. J is TRBJ1-1 and V is TRBV28, with D perhaps TRBD1 (5 bases). V lost 3 bases, J lost 1 base, and 15 bases lay in between. This CDR3 region has 16 residues. Germline V gives CDR1 MDHEN, CDR2 SYDVKM. CDR3: CASSFMGVRANTEAFF. DNA of the CDR3: TGTGCCAGCAGTTTTATGGGGGTAAGGGCGAACACTGAAGCTTTCTTT.

The chain is built from TRBV29-1 and TRBJ1-5; D unresolved. The V gene's germline CDR1 is SQVTM and CDR2 ANQGSEA. This CDR3 has 16 residues. The ends were cut back, 5 bases at V and 6 bases at J, with 23 bases in the middle. The CDR3, as DNA: TGCAGCGTTTCCTTGGGGTCCCCCTCAATGGCTCAGCCCCAGCATTTT. Translated: CSVSLGSPSMAQPQHF.

In this sample, this clone turned up once. This sequence joins TRBV7-2 and TRBJ2-1, with TRBD2 identical over 9 bases. The J segment lost 0 bases and the V segment lost 5 bases, leaving 5 bases of the junction unmatched. The germline V gene encodes CDR1 SGHTA and CDR2 FQGNSA. This CDR3 has 16 amino acids. CDR3 in amino acids: CASSIISGSSYNEQFF. CDR3 nucleotide sequence: TGTGCCAGCAGCATTATTAGCGGGAGCTCCTACAATGAGCAGTTCTTC.

Written as DNA, the CDR3 is TGTGCCAGCAGCCCCGGGAAAGCCCGAAACTATGGCTACACCTTC. Translation: CASSPGKARNYGYTF. The chain links TRBV5-5 to TRBJ1-2; D not resolved. V was pared by 4 bases and J by 2 bases, with 15 bases between. The CDR3 spans 15 residues. CDR1 and CDR2 (germline): SGHKS, YYEKEE (reference sequence).